Each of the 9 T cell receptor beta chains below was sequenced from the same sample in a study of monozygotic twins with inflammatory bowel disease. With the 5' RACE reads reprocessed, TCRdb shows one record per CDR3 protein and no DNA. The sample's table shows roughly 100,000 distinct CDR3 sequences. The specimen sequenced was blood. The receptors here all came from a human donor with ulcerative colitis or Crohn's disease, or a healthy co-twin of an affected twin (not recorded which).

The rearrangement links TRBV19 to TRBJ2-7; the TCRdb D gene call, TRBD1, has no DNA to confirm it. Germline V CDR1 and CDR2: LNHDA, SQIVND (reference sequence). CDR3 length: 14 residues. CDR3 region: CASSYGAISYEQYF. Together with reference TRBV19 and TRBJ2-7, the CDR3 gives the full variable domain: DGGITQSPKYLFRKEGQNVTLSCEQNLNHDAMYWYRQDPGQGLRLIYYSQIVNDFQKGDIAEGYSVSREKKESFPLTVTSAQKNPTAFYLCASSYGAISYEQYFGPGTRLTVT.

The chain joins TRBV15 to TRBJ2-3. The CDR3 has 12 residues. CDR1 is LNHNV, CDR2 YYDKDF, per germline (reference sequence). CDR3 loop: CATSVFGDTQYF.

The chain joins TRBV19 to TRBJ1-2. The CDR3 has 13 amino acids. Per germline, CDR1 LNHDA and CDR2 SQIVND (reference sequence). CDR3 sequence reads: CASSYGERRGYTF.

The V and J genes are TRBV7-9 and TRBJ1-5; TCRdb designates TRBD1, a call that cannot be tested without DNA. The V gene's germline CDR1 is SEHNR and CDR2 FQNEAQ (reference sequence). The CDR3 runs 16 residues. CDR3 residues: CASSLVVGQGSQPQHF. Supplemented by reference TRBV7-9 and TRBJ1-5, the full variable domain reads DTGVSQNPRHKITKRGQNVTFRCDPISEHNRLYWYRQTLGQGPEFLTYFQNEAQLEKSRLLSDRFSAERPKGSFSTLEIQRTEQGDSAMYLCASSLVVGQGSQPQHFGDGTRLSIL.

The chain carries TRBV5-1 and TRBJ2-3. The CDR3 consists of 15 residues. CDR1 SGHRS and CDR2 YFSETQ come from the germline V gene. This CDR3 reads CASSLGLFSTDTQYF.

The chain uses TRBV11-3 and TRBJ2-7. The germline V gene has CDR1 SGHNT and CDR2 YENEEA. The CDR3 runs 13 residues. This chain's CDR3 is CASSPDSSYEQYF.

CDR3 sequence reads: CASSDSRLAGFNEQFF. The chain links TRBV6-4 to TRBJ2-1; TCRdb gives TRBD2 as the D gene, but with no DNA this cannot be confirmed. Germline CDR1 is MRHNA and CDR2 is SNTAGT. The CDR3 extends over 16 amino acids.

V is TRBV25-1 and J is TRBJ1-2. Germline assignment: CDR1 MGHDK and CDR2 SYGVNS. The CDR3 is 16 amino acids. The CDR3 reads CASSEYLGSFNYGYTF.

This chain uses TRBV12-3 or TRBV12-4 with TRBJ2-7; TCRdb calls TRBD2, which cannot be checked without DNA. The CDR3 contains 14 residues. Here the CDR3 reads CASSFAGGANEQYF.